The clone carrying this T cell receptor (beta chain) came up once. Its antigen is currently unknown. The sample comes from a study of cytomegalovirus exposure and HLA in healthy donors. Broader study findings: Some TCR beta chains (roughly 150 of them) were listed as cytomegalovirus-associated. TCR clusters originating in the first cohort tended to co-occur in the approximately 120 validation repertoires, according to a later analysis. Both high specificity and high sensitivity reportedly marked the classifier's diagnosis of cytomegalovirus status.

Donors came from a validation cohort of 95 to 150 subjects, distinct from the first 666-subject cohort. Some clones are missing from TCRdb's copy, which holds only in-frame ones; the method was immunoSEQ multiplex PCR. The repertoire holds more than 150,000 clones, around 82% seen once, with 2.5% to 3.5% in the top ten. The CDR3 runs 13 residues. V was trimmed by 9 bases and J by 6 bases, leaving 13 bases between them. CDR1 is SGHRS, CDR2 YFSETQ, per germline. This chain joins TRBV5-1 and TRBJ1-6, with D hard to call. The clonotype originates from a young woman in good health and CMV-seropositive. The source material was PBMCs. CDR3 DNA: TGCGCCATCCGCGGCCGAGGTAATTCACCCCTCCACTTT. Its protein is CAIRGRGNSPLHF.